A selection of T cell receptor beta chains follows, all from one sample in a study of CD8 T cells in ankylosing spondylitis. MiXCR was run by TCRdb on the 5' RACE reads, yielding one entry per CDR3 protein. The sample records roughly 490,000 distinct CDR3 sequences, over 4% being singletons. Sequencing was performed on blood, either unsorted or a sorted T cell fraction (not recorded which). All receptors derive from a male donor with ankylosing spondylitis. The CDR3 runs from the conserved cysteine through the conserved F or W. The D gene is left open where the match is weak. Some rows mark clone size as missing; the rest say once, few, many or name a class of expanded clone.

j_call	v_call	d_call	clone_size	cdr3_nt	cdr3_aa
TRBJ2-2	TRBV12-3/TRBV12-4	.	many	TGTGCCAGCACCAAGTACGGGGCGGATACCGGGGAGCTGTTTTTT	CASTKYGADTGELFF
TRBJ2-1	TRBV27	TRBD1	many	TGTGCCAGCAGTCCCCGGGCGGGACAGGGTGTTGAGCAGTTCTTC	CASSPRAGQGVEQFF
TRBJ2-2	TRBV7-2	.	many	TGTGCCAGCAGCTTTCGGTTCACCGGGGAGCTGTTTTTT	CASSFRFTGELFF
TRBJ2-1	TRBV6-5	.	many	TGTGCCAGCAGTTACAGGGGAAGGCCCTACAATGAGCAGTTCTTC	CASSYRGRPYNEQFF
TRBJ2-1	TRBV6-1	TRBD2	many	TGTGCCAGCCGCCCCAAGGAGACTAGCGGGTACCTGCGGTTCTTC	CASRPKETSGYLRFF
TRBJ2-7	TRBV3-1	TRBD1	many	TGTGCCAGCAGCCAATATCCAGGGACAGGGATCGAGCAGTACTTC	CASSQYPGTGIEQYF
TRBJ2-7	TRBV7-7	.	many	TGTGCTAGCAGCTTAGAGGCAGTGAGCTACGAGCAGTACTTC	CASSLEAVSYEQYF
TRBJ2-1	TRBV20-1	TRBD2	once	TGCTGTGCCCGGAGCGCTAGCGGGAGGGGGTACAATGAGCAGTTCTTC	CCARSASGRGYNEQFF
TRBJ2-5	TRBV5-1	TRBD2	.	TGCGCCAGCAGCTTCGGGACTAGCGGGGGACAGACCCAGTACTTC	CASSFGTSGGQTQYF
TRBJ2-3	TRBV4-3	.	many	TGCGCCAGCAGCCAGCTGGTGGGGGATACGCAGTATTTT	CASSQLVGDTQYF
TRBJ2-1	TRBV6-5	.	many	TGTGCCAGCAGTTACTCGATCGGGGAATATGAGCAGTTCTTC	CASSYSIGEYEQFF